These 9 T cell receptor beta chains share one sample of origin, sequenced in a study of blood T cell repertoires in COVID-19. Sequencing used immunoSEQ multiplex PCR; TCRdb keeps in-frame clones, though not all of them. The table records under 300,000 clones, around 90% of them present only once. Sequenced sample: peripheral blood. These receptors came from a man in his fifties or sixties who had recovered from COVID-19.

CDR3: CASSPSVTGGDGYTF. The DNA for the CDR3 is TGTGCCAGCTCACCATCCGTGACAGGGGGCGATGGCTACACCTTC. This chain links TRBV18 with TRBJ1-2; 10 nucleotides match TRBD1. Germline trimming cut 2 bases from V and 6 bases from J; bases unmatched to any gene: 6. The CDR3 sequence is 15 residues long. The germline CDR1 and CDR2 sequences are KGHSH and LQKENI. The variable domain in full, completed from reference TRBV18 and TRBJ1-2, reads NAGVMQNPRHLVRRRGQEARLRCSPMKGHSHVYWYRQLPEEGLKFMVYLQKENIIDESGMPKERFSAEFPKEGPSILRIQQVVRGDSAAYFCASSPSVTGGDGYTFGSGTRLTVV.

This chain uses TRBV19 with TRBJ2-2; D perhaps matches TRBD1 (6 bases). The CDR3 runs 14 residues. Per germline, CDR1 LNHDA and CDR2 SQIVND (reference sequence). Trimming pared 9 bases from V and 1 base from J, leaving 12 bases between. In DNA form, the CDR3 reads TGTGCCAGCCGGGACACCTGGAACACCGGGGAGCTGTTTTTT. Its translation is CASRDTWNTGELFF.

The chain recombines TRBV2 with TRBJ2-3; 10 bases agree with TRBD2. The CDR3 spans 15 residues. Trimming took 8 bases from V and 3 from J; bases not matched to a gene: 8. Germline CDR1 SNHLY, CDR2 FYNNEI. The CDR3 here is CASASLAGATDTQYF. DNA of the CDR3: TGTGCCAGCGCGAGCCTAGCGGGGGCTACAGATACGCAGTATTTT. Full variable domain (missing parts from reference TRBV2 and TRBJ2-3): EPEVTQTPSHQVTQMGQEVILRCVPISNHLYFYWYRQILGQKVEFLVSFYNNEISEKSEIFDDQFSVERPDGSNFTLKIRSTKLEDSAMYFCASASLAGATDTQYFGPGTRLTVL.

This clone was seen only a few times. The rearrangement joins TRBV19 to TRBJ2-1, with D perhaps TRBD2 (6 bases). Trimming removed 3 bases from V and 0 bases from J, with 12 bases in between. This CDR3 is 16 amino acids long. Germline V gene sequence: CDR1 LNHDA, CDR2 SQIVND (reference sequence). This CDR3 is CASSMVAASSYNEQFF. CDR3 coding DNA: TGTGCCAGTAGTATGGTAGCGGCAAGCTCCTACAATGAGCAGTTCTTC.

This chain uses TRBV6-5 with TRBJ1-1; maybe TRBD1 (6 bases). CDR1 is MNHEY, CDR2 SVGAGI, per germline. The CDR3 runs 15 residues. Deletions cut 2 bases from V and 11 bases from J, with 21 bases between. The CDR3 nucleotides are TGTGCCAGCAGTTACCAGGGGCCCCTCCTCGGGAGGGCTTTCTTT. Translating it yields CASSYQGPLLGRAFF.

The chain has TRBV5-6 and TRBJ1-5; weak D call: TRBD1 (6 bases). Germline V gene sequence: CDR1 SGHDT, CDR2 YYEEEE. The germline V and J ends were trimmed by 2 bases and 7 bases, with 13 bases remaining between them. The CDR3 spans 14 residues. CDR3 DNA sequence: TGTGCCAGCAGCTTAAGGAGGGGGGGGCAGCCCCAGCATTTT. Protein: CASSLRRGGQPQHF.

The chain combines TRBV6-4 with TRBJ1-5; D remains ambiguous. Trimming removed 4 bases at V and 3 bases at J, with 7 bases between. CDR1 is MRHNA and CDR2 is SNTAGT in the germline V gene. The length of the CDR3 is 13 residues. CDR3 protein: CASSVALNQPQHF. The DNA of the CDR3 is TGTGCCAGCAGTGTGGCCCTCAATCAGCCCCAGCATTTT.

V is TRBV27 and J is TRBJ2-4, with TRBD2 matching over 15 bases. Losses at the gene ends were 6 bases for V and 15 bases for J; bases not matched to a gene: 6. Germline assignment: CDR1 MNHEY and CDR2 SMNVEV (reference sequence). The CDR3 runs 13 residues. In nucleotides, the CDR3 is TGTGCCAGCAGCGGACTAGCGGGGGGGGAAGCGTACTTC. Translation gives CASSGLAGGEAYF.

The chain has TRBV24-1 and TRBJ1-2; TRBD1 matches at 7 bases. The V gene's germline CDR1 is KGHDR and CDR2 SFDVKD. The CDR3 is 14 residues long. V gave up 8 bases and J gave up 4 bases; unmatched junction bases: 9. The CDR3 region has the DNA TGTGCCACCAAGCAGGGGGATCAGAGCTATGGCTACACCTTC. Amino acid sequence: CATKQGDQSYGYTF.